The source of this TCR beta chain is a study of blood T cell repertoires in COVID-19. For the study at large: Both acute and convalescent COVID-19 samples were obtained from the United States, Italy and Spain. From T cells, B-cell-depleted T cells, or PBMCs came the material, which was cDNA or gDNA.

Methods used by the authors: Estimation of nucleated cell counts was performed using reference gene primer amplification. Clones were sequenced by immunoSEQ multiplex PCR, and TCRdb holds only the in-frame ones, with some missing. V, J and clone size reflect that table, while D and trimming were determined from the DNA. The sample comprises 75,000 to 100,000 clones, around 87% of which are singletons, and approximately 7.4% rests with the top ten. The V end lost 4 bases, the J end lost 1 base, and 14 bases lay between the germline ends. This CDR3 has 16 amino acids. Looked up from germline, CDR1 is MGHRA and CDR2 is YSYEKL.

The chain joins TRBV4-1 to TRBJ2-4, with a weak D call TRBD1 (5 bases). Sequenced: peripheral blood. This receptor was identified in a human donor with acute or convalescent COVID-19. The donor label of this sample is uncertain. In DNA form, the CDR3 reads TGCGCCAGCAGCCTGGACAATTCTATGGCCAAAAACATTCAGTACTTC. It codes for CASSLDNSMAKNIQYF.